Listed here are 2 T cell receptor beta chains from one sample, sequenced in a study of blood T cell repertoires in COVID-19. Using immunoSEQ multiplex PCR, the repertoire was profiled, and TCRdb retains in-frame clones only, with some absent. The sample records roughly 260,000 clones, 70% to 85% being singletons. Sample: peripheral blood. Receptors originate from a woman aged 35 to 49 with active or convalescent COVID-19.

This clone was seen a handful of times. This sequence joins TRBV4-1 and TRBJ1-5; 8 nucleotides line up with TRBD1. V dropped 4 bases and J dropped 2; count of bases not matched to a gene: 4. CDR1 and CDR2 from the germline V gene are MGHRA and YSYEKL. CDR3 size: 15 residues. The CDR3 DNA sequence: TGCGCCAGCAGCCGGACAGGGATGGGCAATCAGCCCCAGCATTTT. Its translation: CASSRTGMGNQPQHF.

The chain employs TRBV9 and TRBJ2-3, with D tentatively TRBD2 (5 bases). V was cut by 4 bases and J by 0 bases, with 9 bases left in between. CDR3 length: 14 amino acids. CDR1 is SGDLS, CDR2 YYNGEE, per germline. The CDR3 region has the DNA TGTGCCAGCAGCAAAGGACTTAGCACAGATACGCAGTATTTT. It codes for CASSKGLSTDTQYF. Together with reference TRBV9 and TRBJ2-3, the CDR3 gives the full variable domain: DSGVTQTPKHLITATGQRVTLRCSPRSGDLSVYWYQQSLDQGLQFLIQYYNGEERAKGNILERFSAQQFPDLHSELNLSSLELGDSALYFCASSKGLSTDTQYFGPGTRLTVL.